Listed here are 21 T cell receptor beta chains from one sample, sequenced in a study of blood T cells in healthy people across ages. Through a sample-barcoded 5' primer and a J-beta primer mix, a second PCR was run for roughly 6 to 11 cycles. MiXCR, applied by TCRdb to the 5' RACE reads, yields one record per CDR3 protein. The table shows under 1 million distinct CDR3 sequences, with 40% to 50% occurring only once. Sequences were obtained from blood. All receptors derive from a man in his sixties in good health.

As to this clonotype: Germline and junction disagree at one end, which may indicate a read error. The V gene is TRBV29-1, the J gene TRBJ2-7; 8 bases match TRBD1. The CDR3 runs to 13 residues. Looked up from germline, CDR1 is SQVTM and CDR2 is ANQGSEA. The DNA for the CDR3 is TGCAGCGTTGAAGAAGGCAGGGGGCACGAGCGGTACTTC. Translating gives CSVEEGRGHERYF.

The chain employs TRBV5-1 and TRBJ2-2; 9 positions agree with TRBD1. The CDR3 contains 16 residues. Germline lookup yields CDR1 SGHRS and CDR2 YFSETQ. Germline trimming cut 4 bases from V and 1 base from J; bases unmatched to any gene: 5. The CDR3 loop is CASSRGDRENTGELFF. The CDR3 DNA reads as TGCGCCAGCAGCCGGGGGGACAGGGAGAACACCGGGGAGCTGTTTTTT.

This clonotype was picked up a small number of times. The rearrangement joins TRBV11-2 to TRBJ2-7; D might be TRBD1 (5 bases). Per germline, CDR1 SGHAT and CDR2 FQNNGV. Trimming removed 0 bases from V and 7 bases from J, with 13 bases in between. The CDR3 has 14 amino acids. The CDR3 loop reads CASSLEQDHLEQYF. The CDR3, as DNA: TGTGCCAGCAGCTTAGAACAGGACCACCTGGAGCAGTACTTC.

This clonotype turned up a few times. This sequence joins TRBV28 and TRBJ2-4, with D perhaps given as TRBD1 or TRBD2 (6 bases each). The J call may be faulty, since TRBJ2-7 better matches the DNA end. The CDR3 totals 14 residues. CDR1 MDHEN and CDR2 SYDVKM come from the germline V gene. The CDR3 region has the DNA TGTGCCAGCAGTCGCGGTGGAGGGGGAAACGAGCAGTACTTC. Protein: CASSRGGGGNEQYF.

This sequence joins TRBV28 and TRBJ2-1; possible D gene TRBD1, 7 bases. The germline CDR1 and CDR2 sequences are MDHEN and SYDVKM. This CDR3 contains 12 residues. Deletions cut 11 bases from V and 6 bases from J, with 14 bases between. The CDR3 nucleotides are TGTGCCTCCCGACAGGGAGGCAATGAGCAGTTCTTC. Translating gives CASRQGGNEQFF.

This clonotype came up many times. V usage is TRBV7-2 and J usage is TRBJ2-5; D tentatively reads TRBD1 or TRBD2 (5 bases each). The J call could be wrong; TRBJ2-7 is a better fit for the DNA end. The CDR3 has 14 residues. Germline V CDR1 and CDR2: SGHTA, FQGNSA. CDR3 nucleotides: TGTGCCAGCAGCACCAGAAGGGGAGCCTACGAGCAGTACTTC. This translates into CASSTRRGAYEQYF.

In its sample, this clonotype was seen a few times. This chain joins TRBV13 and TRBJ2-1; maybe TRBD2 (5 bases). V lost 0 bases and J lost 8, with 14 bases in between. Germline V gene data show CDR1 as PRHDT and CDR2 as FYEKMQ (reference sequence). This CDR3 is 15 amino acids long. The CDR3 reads CASSLGVVGGYEQFF. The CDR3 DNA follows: TGTGCCAGCAGCTTAGGCGTAGTGGGCGGGTATGAGCAGTTCTTC.

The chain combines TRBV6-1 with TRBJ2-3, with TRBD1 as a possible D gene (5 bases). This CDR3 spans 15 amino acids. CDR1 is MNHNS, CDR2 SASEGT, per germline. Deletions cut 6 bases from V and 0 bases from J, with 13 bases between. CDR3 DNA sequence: TGTGCCAGCAGGACCATGACAGTCAGCACAGATACGCAGTATTTT. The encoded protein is CASRTMTVSTDTQYF.

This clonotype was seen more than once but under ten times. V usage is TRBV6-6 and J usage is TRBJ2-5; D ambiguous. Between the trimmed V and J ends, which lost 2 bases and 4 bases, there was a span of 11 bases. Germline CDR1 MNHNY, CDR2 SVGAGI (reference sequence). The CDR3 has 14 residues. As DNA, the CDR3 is TGTGCCAGCAGTTACCTGGTCGACCGAGAGACCCAGTACTTC. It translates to CASSYLVDRETQYF.

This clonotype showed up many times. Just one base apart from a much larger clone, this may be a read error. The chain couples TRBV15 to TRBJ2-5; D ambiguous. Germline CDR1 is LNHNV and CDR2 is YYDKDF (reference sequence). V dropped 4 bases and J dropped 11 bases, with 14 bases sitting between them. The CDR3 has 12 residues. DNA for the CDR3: TGTGCCACCAGCACGAGTTTTGAAGAGCAGTACTTC. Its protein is CATSTSFEEQYF. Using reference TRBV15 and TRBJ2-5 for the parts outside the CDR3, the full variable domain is DAMVIQNPRYQVTQFGKPVTLSCSQTLNHNVMYWYQQKSSQAPKLLFHYYDKDFNNEADTPDNFQSRRPNTSFCFLDIRSPGLGDTAMYLCATSTSFEEQYFGPGTRLLVL.

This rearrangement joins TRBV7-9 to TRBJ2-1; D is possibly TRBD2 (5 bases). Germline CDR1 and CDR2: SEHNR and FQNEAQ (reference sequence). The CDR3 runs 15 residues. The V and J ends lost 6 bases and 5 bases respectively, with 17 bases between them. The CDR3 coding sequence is TGTGCCAGCAGTCTAGAGGGTGGTCCGAACAATGAGCAGTTCTTC. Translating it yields CASSLEGGPNNEQFF.

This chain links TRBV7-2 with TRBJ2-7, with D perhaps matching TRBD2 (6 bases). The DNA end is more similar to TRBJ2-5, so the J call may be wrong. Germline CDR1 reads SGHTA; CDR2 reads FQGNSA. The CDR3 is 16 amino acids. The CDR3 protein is CASSLVSGGNGETQYF. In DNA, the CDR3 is TGTGCCAGCAGCTTAGTCTCTGGGGGGAACGGCGAGACCCAGTACTTC.

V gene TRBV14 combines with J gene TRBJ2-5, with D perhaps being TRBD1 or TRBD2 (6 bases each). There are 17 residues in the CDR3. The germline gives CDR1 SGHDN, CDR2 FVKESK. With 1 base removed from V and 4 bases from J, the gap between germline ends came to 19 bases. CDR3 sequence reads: CASSQALGGSHRETQYF. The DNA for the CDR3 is TGTGCCAGCAGCCAAGCTTTAGGGGGGTCGCACCGAGAGACCCAGTACTTC.

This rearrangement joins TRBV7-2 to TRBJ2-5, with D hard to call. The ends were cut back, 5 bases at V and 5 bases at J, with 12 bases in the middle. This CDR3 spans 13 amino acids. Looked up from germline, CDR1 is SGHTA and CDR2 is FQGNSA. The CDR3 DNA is TGTGCCAGCAGCCGTGTCTATCGGGAGACCCAGTACTTC. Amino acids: CASSRVYRETQYF.

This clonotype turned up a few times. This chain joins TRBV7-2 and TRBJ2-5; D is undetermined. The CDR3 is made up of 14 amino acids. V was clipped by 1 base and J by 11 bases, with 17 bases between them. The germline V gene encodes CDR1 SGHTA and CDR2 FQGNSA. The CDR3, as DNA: TGTGCCAGCAGCTTAGGCGGAGTATACAATGAGCAGTACTTC. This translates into CASSLGGVYNEQYF.

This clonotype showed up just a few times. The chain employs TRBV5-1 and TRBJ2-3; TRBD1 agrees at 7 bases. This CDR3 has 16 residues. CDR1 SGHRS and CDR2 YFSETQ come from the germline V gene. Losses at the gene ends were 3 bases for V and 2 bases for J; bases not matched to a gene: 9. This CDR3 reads CASSSRTGTITDTQYF. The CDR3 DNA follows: TGCGCCAGCAGCTCAAGGACAGGCACGATCACAGATACGCAGTATTTT.

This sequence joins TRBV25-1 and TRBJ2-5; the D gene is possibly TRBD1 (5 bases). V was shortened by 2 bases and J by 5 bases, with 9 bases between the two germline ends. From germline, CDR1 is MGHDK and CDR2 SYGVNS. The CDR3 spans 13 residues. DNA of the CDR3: TGTGCCAGCAGTGAAAAGGGGCGCGAGACCCAGTACTTC. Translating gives CASSEKGRETQYF.

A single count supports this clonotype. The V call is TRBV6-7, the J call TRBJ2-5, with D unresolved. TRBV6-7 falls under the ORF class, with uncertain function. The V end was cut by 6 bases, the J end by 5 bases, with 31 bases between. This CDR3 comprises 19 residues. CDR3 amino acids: CASSRHIQMSPPWVETQYF. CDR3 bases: TGTGCCAGCAGCCGTCATATCCAGATGAGCCCACCGTGGGTGGAGACCCAGTACTTC.

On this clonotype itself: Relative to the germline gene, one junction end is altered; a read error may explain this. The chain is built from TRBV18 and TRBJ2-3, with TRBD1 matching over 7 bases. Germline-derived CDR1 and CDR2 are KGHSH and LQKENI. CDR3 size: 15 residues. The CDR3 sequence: CASSPRDSITDTQYF. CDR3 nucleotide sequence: TGTGCCAGCTCCCCACGGGACAGCATCACAGATACGCAGTATTTT.

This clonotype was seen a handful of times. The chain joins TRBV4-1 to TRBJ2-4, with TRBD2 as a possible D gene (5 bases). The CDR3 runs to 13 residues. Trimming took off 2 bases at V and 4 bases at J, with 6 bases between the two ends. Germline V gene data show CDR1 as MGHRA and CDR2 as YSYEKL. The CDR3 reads CASSQSGKNIQYF. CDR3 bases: TGCGCCAGCAGCCAATCGGGGAAAAACATTCAGTACTTC.

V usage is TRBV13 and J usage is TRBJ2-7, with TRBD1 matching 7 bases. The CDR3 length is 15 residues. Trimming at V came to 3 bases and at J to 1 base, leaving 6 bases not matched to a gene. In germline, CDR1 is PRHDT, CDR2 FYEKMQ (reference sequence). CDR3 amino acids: CASSFTGTASYEQYF. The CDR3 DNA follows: TGTGCCAGCAGCTTTACCGGGACAGCTTCCTACGAGCAGTACTTC. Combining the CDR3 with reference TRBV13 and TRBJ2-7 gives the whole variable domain AAGVIQSPRHLIKEKRETATLKCYPIPRHDTVYWYQQGPGQDPQFLISFYEKMQSDKGSIPDRFSAQQFSDYHSELNMSSLELGDSALYFCASSFTGTASYEQYFGPGTRLTVT.